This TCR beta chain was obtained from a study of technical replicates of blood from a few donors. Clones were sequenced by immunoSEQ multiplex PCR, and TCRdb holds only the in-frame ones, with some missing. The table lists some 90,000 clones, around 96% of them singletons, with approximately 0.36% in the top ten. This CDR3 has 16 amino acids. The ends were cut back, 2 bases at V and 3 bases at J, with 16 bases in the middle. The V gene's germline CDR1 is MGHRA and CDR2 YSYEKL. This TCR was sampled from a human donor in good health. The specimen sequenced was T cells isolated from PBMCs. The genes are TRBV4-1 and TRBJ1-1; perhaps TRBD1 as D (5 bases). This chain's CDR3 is CASSQIPRDRDTEAFF. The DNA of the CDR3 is TGCGCCAGCAGCCAAATACCCAGGGATCGGGACACTGAAGCTTTCTTT.